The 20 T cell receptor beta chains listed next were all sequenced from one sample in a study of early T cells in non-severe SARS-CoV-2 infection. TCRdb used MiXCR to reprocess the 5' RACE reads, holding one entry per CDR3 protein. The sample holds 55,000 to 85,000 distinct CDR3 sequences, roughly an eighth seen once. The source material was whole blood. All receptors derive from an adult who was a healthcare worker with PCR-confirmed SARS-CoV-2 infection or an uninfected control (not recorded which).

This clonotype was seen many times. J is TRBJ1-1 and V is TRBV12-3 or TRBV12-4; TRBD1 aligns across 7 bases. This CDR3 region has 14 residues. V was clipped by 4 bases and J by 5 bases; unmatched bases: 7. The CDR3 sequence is CASSSILRGTEAFF. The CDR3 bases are TGTGCCAGCAGTTCTATTCTCAGGGGGACTGAAGCTTTCTTT.

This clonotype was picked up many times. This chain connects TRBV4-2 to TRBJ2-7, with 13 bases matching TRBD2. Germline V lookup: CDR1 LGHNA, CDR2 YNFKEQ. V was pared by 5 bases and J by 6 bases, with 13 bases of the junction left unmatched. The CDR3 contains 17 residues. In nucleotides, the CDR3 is TGTGCCAGCAGCAAGACTAGCGGGGGGAAGGCGTCGGGCGAGCAGTACTTC. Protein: CASSKTSGGKASGEQYF.

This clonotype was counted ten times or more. The CDR3 DNA reads as TGCGCCAGCAGTGACCGGGGATGGCAGTACTTC. Residues: CASSDRGWQYF. The V and J genes are TRBV10-2 and TRBJ2-7; perhaps TRBD2 as D (5 bases). Trimming removed 3 bases at V and 9 bases at J, with 9 bases between. CDR1 and CDR2 (germline): WSHSY, SAAADI. This CDR3 region has 11 residues.

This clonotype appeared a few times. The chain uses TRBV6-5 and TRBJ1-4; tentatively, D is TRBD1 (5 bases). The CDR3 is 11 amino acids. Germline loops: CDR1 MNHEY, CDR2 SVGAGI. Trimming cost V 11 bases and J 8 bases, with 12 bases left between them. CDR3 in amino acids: CAARGGEKLFF. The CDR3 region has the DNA TGTGCCGCCCGTGGGGGAGAAAAACTGTTTTTT.

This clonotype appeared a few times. The CDR3 DNA reads as TGTGCCAGCAGCACCAGCATGGGGAAAGAGCAGTACTTC. Amino acid sequence: CASSTSMGKEQYF. The chain couples TRBV21-1 to TRBJ2-7. TRBV21-1 is a pseudogene. The CDR3 is made up of 13 amino acids.

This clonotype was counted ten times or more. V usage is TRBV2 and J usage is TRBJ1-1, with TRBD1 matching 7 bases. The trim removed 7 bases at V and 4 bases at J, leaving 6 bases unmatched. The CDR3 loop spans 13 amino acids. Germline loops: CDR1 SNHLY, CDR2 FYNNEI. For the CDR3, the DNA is TGTGCCAGCATTCCAGGGGGGTTCACTGAAGCTTTCTTT. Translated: CASIPGGFTEAFF. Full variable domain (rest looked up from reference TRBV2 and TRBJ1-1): EPEVTQTPSHQVTQMGQEVILRCVPISNHLYFYWYRQILGQKVEFLVSFYNNEISEKSEIFDDQFSVERPDGSNFTLKIRSTKLEDSAMYFCASIPGGFTEAFFGQGTRLTVV.

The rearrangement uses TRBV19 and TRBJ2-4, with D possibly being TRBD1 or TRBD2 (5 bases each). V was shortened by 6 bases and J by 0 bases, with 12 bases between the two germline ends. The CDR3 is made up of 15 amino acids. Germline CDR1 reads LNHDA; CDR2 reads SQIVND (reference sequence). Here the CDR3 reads CASRPPGTAKNIQYF. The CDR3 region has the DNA TGTGCCAGTAGACCTCCCGGGACAGCCAAAAACATTCAGTACTTC.

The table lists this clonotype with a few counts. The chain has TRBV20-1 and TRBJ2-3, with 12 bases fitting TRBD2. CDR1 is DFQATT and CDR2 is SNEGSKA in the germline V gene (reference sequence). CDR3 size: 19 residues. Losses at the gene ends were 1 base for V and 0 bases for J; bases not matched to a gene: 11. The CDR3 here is CSARGTSGDLATSTDTQYF. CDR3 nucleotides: TGCAGTGCTAGAGGGACTAGCGGGGACCTTGCGACTAGCACAGATACGCAGTATTTT.

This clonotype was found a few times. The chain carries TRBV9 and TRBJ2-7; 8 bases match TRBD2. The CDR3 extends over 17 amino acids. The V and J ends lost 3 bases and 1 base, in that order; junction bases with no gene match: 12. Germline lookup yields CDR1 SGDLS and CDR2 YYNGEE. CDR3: CASSARASGLGSYEQYF. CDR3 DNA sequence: TGTGCCAGCAGCGCTAGGGCCTCGGGACTAGGATCCTACGAGCAGTACTTC. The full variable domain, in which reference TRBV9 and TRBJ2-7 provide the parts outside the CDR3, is DSGVTQTPKHLITATGQRVTLRCSPRSGDLSVYWYQQSLDQGLQFLIQYYNGEERAKGNILERFSAQQFPDLHSELNLSSLELGDSALYFCASSARASGLGSYEQYFGPGTRLTVT.

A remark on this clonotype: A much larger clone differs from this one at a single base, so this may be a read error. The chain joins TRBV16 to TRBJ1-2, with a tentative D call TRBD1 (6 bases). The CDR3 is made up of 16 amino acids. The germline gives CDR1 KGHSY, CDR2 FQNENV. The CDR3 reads CASSQSASRGGYGHTF. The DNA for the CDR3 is TGTGCCAGCAGCCAATCGGCCAGCAGGGGCGGCTATGGCCACACCTTC.

CDR3 nucleotide sequence: TGTGCCAGCAGCACTAGCGGGAGTACGGTATGGGACAATGAGCAGTTCTTC. Residues: CASSTSGSTVWDNEQFF. The J gene is TRBJ2-1, the V gene TRBV11-2; 11 nucleotides align to TRBD2. Germline CDR1 reads SGHAT; CDR2 reads FQNNGV. The CDR3 is made up of 17 amino acids. The V segment lost 5 bases and the J segment 5 bases; nucleotides outside the gene matches: 11. Full variable domain (rest looked up from reference TRBV11-2 and TRBJ2-1): EAGVAQSPRYKIIEKRQSVAFWCNPISGHATLYWYQQILGQGPKLLIQFQNNGVVDDSQLPKDRFSAERLKGVDSTLKIQPAKLEDSAVYLCASSTSGSTVWDNEQFFGPGTRLTVL.

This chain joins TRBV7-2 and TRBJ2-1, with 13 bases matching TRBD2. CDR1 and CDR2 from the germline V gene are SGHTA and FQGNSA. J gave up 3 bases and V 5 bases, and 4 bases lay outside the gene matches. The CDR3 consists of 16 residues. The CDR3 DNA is TGTGCCAGCAGCAGAGGGACTAGCGGGGTCTACAATGAGCAGTTCTTC. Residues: CASSRGTSGVYNEQFF.

CDR3 amino acids: CASSAEGTGELFF. For the CDR3, the DNA is TGTGCCAGCAGTGCGGAGGGGACCGGGGAGCTGTTTTTT. The genes are TRBV6-1 and TRBJ2-2; tentative D call: TRBD2 (6 bases). Trimming left V 4 bases short and J 5 bases short, with 8 bases between. CDR1 and CDR2 (germline): MNHNS, SASEGT. CDR3 length: 13 amino acids.

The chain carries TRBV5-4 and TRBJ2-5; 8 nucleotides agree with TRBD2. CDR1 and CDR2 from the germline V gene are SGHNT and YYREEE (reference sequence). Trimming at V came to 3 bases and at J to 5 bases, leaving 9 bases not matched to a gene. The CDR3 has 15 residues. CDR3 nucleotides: TGTGCCAGCAGCTCGCGAGCGGGAGCAGGGGAGACCCAGTACTTC. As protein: CASSSRAGAGETQYF.

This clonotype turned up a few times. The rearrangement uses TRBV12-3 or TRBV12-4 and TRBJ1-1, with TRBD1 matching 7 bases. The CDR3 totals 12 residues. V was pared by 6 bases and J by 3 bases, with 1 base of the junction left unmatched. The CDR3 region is CASRGQYTEAFF. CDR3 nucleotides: TGTGCCAGCAGGGGACAGTACACTGAAGCTTTCTTT.

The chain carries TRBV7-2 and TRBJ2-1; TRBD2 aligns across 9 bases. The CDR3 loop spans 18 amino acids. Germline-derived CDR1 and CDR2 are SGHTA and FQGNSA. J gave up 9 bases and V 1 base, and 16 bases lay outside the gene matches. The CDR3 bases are TGTGCCAGCAGCTTAGGACCGGCGTCTAGCGGGACAACAGTTGAGCAGTTCTTC. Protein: CASSLGPASSGTTVEQFF.

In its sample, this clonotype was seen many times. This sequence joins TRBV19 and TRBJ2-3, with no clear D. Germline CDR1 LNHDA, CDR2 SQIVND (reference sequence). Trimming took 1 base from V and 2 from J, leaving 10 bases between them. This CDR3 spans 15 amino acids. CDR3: CASSIAGRFTDTQYF. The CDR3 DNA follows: TGTGCCAGTAGTATAGCTGGCAGATTCACAGATACGCAGTATTTT.

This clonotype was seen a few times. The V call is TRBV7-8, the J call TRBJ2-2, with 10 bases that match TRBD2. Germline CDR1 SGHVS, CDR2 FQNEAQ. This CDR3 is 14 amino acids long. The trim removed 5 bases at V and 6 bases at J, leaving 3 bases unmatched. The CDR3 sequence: CASSPGTSAGELFF. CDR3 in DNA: TGTGCCAGCAGCCCCGGGACTAGCGCCGGGGAGCTGTTTTTT. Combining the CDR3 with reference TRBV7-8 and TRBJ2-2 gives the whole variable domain GAGVSQSPRYKVAKRGQDVALRCDPISGHVSLFWYQQALGQGPEFLTYFQNEAQLDKSGLPSDRFFAERPEGSVSTLKIQRTQQEDSAVYLCASSPGTSAGELFFGEGSRLTVL.

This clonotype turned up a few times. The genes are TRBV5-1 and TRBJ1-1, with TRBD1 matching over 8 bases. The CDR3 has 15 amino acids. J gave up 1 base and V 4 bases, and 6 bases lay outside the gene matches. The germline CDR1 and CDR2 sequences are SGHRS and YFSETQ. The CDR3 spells CASSPRTGQNTEAFF. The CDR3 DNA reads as TGCGCCAGCAGCCCTAGGACAGGGCAGAACACTGAAGCTTTCTTT.

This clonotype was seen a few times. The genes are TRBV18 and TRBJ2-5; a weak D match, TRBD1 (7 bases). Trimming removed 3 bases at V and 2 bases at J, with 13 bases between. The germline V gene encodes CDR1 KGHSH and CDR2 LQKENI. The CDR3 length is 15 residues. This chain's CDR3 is CASSPPAGGQETQYF. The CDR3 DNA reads TGTGCCAGCTCACCCCCGGCAGGGGGGCAAGAGACCCAGTACTTC.